These T cell receptor beta chains were read from a single sample in a study of blood T cell repertoires in COVID-19. TCRdb's copy holds only in-frame clones and misses some; the assay was immunoSEQ multiplex PCR. Here the sample spans a few hundred thousand clones, about 90% being singletons. Input material: peripheral blood. These TCRs come from a woman in her thirties with COVID-19, enrolled during active disease. CDR3s include the opening cysteine and the closing phenylalanine or tryptophan. The order of the fields is D gene, clone size, V gene, J gene, CDR3 protein, CDR3 DNA. D genes are given only for firm matches. Clone size is given for some rows only: seen once, a few or many times, or a class if the clone is expanded.

TRBD2	-	TRBV18	TRBJ2-1	CASSPQSGRRLYNEQFF	TGTGCCAGCTCACCACAAAGCGGGAGAAGACTTTACAATGAGCAGTTCTTC
-	-	TRBV27	TRBJ1-2	CASSLSQSLLPNYGYTF	TGTGCCAGCAGTTTAAGTCAGTCCTTGCTCCCAAACTATGGCTACACCTTC
-	-	TRBV2	TRBJ1-5	CASSTRTGNQPQHF	TGTGCCAGCAGTACCCGGACGGGAAATCAGCCCCAGCATTTT
-	once	TRBV7-9	TRBJ2-5	CASSFSRGSQETQYF	TGTGCCAGCAGCTTTTCCAGGGGATCACAGGAGACCCAGTACTTC
-	-	TRBV3-1/TRBV3-2	TRBJ2-1	CASSQDGSGSYNEQFF	TGTGCCAGCAGCCAAGATGGTTCGGGCTCCTACAATGAGCAGTTCTTC
-	-	TRBV9	TRBJ2-3	CASSETGWADTQYF	TGTGCCAGCAGCGAAACAGGGTGGGCAGATACGCAGTATTTT
-	-	TRBV27	TRBJ1-2	CASSGQPGARGYTF	TGTGCCAGCAGTGGTCAGCCAGGGGCGAGGGGCTACACCTTC
-	-	TRBV28	TRBJ1-5	CASRPEGGRDSNQPQHF	TGTGCCAGCAGGCCGGAGGGAGGGAGGGATAGCAATCAGCCCCAGCATTTT
-	-	TRBV5-1	TRBJ2-2	CASSLAGTGELFF	TGCGCCAGCAGCTTGGCCGGGACCGGGGAGCTGTTTTTT
TRBD1	-	TRBV6-6	TRBJ2-1	CASSYSSGGTEQFF	TGTGCCAGCAGTTACTCGTCAGGGGGAACTGAGCAGTTCTTC
-	-	TRBV6-2/TRBV6-3	TRBJ2-7	CASSYTPIGEQYF	TGTGCCAGCAGTTACACCCCCATCGGCGAGCAGTACTTC
TRBD2	once	TRBV28	TRBJ2-3	CASSLFPGLAGVSHTDTQYF	TGTGCCAGCAGTTTATTTCCCGGACTAGCGGGAGTAAGCCACACAGATACGCAGTATTTT
-	-	TRBV7-3	TRBJ1-3	CASSLTGRGGNTIYF	TGTGCCAGCAGCTTAACGGGCAGGGGCGGTAACACCATATATTTT
-	-	TRBV6-1	TRBJ2-7	CASSGGPAGFHTFDYEQYF	TGTGCCAGCAGTGGGGGGCCCGCGGGTTTCCACACCTTCGACTACGAGCAGTACTTC
-	-	TRBV11-2	TRBJ1-3	CASSLGTGGGNTIYF	TGTGCCAGCAGCTTAGGCACGGGGGGTGGAAACACCATATATTTT
-	once	TRBV27	TRBJ1-6	CASSLSLGSYNSPLHF	TGTGCCAGCAGTTTATCTCTCGGTTCCTATAATTCACCCCTCCACTTT
-	-	TRBV10-3	TRBJ2-2	CAISDRQNTGELFF	TGTGCCATCAGTGATAGACAGAACACCGGGGAGCTGTTTTTT
-	-	TRBV2	TRBJ2-2	CASSTGSAGELFF	TGTGCCAGCAGTACTGGGAGTGCCGGGGAGCTGTTTTTT
-	-	TRBV5-8	TRBJ2-1	CASSLQAERQFF	TGTGCCAGCAGCTTGCAGGCAGAGAGGCAGTTCTTC
TRBD1	-	TRBV19	TRBJ2-2	CASSDRGNTGELFF	TGTGCCAGTAGTGACAGGGGGAACACCGGGGAGCTGTTTTTT
-	once	TRBV21-1	TRBJ2-7	CASSPRLVNEQYF	TGTGCCAGCAGCCCTAGACTAGTTAACGAGCAGTACTTC
-	once	TRBV9	TRBJ1-2	CASSALSGYTF	TGTGCCAGCAGCGCCCTAAGTGGCTACACCTTC
TRBD2	-	TRBV3-1/TRBV3-2	TRBJ2-5	CASSLPGGQETQYF	TGTGCCAGCAGCCTCCCGGGGGGCCAAGAGACCCAGTACTTC
TRBD1	few	TRBV28	TRBJ1-2	CASGQGHGYGYTF	TGTGCCAGCGGACAGGGGCACGGCTATGGCTACACCTTC
-	-	TRBV4-3	TRBJ1-1	CASSQGEVSDTEAFF	TGCGCCAGCAGCCAGGGAGAAGTTTCGGACACTGAAGCTTTCTTT
TRBD2	-	TRBV5-1	TRBJ2-1	CASSLVWEGGNEQFF	TGCGCCAGCAGCTTGGTTTGGGAGGGAGGGAATGAGCAGTTCTTC
-	-	TRBV27	TRBJ2-5	CASSFLAGAQETQYF	TGTGCCAGCAGTTTCTTGGCGGGGGCCCAAGAGACCCAGTACTTC
TRBD1	-	TRBV28	TRBJ2-3	CASRQDRGQGTDTQYF	TGTGCCAGCAGACAGGACAGGGGGCAGGGCACAGATACGCAGTATTTT
-	-	TRBV3-1/TRBV3-2	TRBJ2-3	CASSQEDRSTDTQYF	TGTGCCAGCAGCCAAGAAGACAGGAGCACAGATACGCAGTATTTT
-	-	TRBV6-4	TRBJ2-1	CASTLGYNEQFF	TGTGCCAGCACCCTCGGCTACAATGAGCAGTTCTTC
-	-	TRBV28	TRBJ2-1	CASSPRWEQFF	TGTGCCAGCAGTCCCCGGTGGGAGCAGTTCTTC
TRBD2	-	TRBV6-5	TRBJ2-7	CASSSRPAGDEQYF	TGTGCCAGCAGTTCCCGGCCAGCGGGAGACGAGCAGTACTTC
-	-	TRBV4-1	TRBJ2-3	CASSQGAGLGRTDTQYF	TGCGCCAGCAGCCAAGGGGCGGGACTGGGGCGCACAGATACGCAGTATTTT
-	-	TRBV24-1	TRBJ2-7	CATSDQQDPYEQYF	TGTGCCACCAGTGACCAACAGGACCCCTACGAGCAGTACTTC
-	-	TRBV18	TRBJ2-5	CASSPPIDQETQYF	TGTGCCAGCTCACCACCAATCGACCAAGAGACCCAGTACTTC
-	-	TRBV28	TRBJ2-5	CASSFRQRSQETQYF	TGTGCCAGCAGTTTCCGACAAAGGTCGCAAGAGACCCAGTACTTC
-	-	TRBV6-5	TRBJ1-2	CASSYSARVGYDGYTF	TGTGCCAGCAGTTACTCGGCCAGGGTAGGCTATGATGGCTACACCTTC
-	-	TRBV5-4	TRBJ2-1	CASSLLRGLYNEQFF	TGTGCCAGCAGCTTATTACGCGGGCTATACAATGAGCAGTTCTTC
TRBD2	-	TRBV5-6	TRBJ2-7	CASRRIASGRGEQYF	TGTGCCAGCAGGAGGATCGCTAGCGGGAGAGGCGAGCAGTACTTC
TRBD2	-	TRBV11-3	TRBJ2-1	CASSSDLVSGGYEQFF	TGTGCCAGCAGCTCAGACCTGGTTAGCGGGGGGTATGAGCAGTTCTTC
-	-	TRBV24-1	TRBJ2-3	CATSNPARSTDTQYF	TGTGCCACCAGTAACCCCGCCAGGAGCACAGATACGCAGTATTTT
-	-	TRBV6-1	TRBJ1-5	CASSEGTATNQPQHF	TGTGCCAGCAGTGAAGGGACAGCAACCAATCAGCCCCAGCATTTT
-	-	TRBV5-6	TRBJ2-7	CASSLAGASYEQYF	TGTGCCAGCAGCTTGGCGGGAGCGAGCTACGAGCAGTACTTC
-	-	TRBV15	TRBJ2-5	CATSIRGGTQYF	TGTGCCACCAGCATAAGGGGCGGGACCCAGTACTTC
-	-	TRBV28	TRBJ1-5	CASSPFLSNQPQHF	TGTGCCAGCAGCCCTTTTCTGAGCAATCAGCCCCAGCATTTT
TRBD2	-	TRBV19	TRBJ2-3	CASSIVPSGYTDTQYF	TGTGCCAGTAGTATAGTGCCTAGCGGCTACACAGATACGCAGTATTTT
-	-	TRBV11-2	TRBJ2-2	CASSHRGADGNTGELFF	TGTGCCAGCAGCCATCGCGGGGCCGATGGGAACACCGGGGAGCTGTTTTTT
-	-	TRBV7-2	TRBJ2-6	CASRNRAGANVLTF	TGTGCCAGCAGGAACAGGGCTGGGGCCAACGTCCTGACTTTC
-	-	TRBV14	TRBJ2-3	CASSQSGDTQYF	TGTGCCAGCAGCCAATCCGGAGATACGCAGTATTTT
-	-	TRBV12-3/TRBV12-4	TRBJ1-5	CASSLGQHQPQHF	TGTGCCAGCAGCCTCGGACAGCACCAGCCCCAGCATTTT
TRBD2	-	TRBV4-1	TRBJ2-2	CASSQLAGDTGELFF	TGCGCCAGCAGCCAACTAGCGGGAGACACCGGGGAGCTGTTTTTT
-	-	TRBV4-1	TRBJ2-5	CASSPAGGETQYF	TGCGCCAGCAGTCCCGCAGGAGGAGAGACCCAGTACTTC
-	once	TRBV19	TRBJ2-2	CASSIAGSNTGELFF	TGTGCCAGTAGTATAGCCGGGTCGAACACCGGGGAGCTGTTTTTT
-	-	TRBV9	TRBJ2-2	CASSVGGTNTGELFF	TGTGCCAGCAGCGTCGGCGGGACGAACACCGGGGAGCTGTTTTTT